The T cell receptor (beta chain) described here comes from a study of radiation and T cells in renal cell carcinoma. General study results and limits: Pretreatment tumor biopsies were lacking, so baseline clonotypes are unknown.

As for time point: blood 4 weeks post-SBRT, at nephrectomy. As to treatment: 15 Gy SBRT to primary tumor, nephrectomy 4 weeks later. Nephrectomy followed 15 Gy stereotactic body radiation by 4 weeks. After SBRT, blood was collected at 2 and 4 weeks, plus baseline. Clear cell pathology was present in this patient's renal cell carcinoma. As for this clone: What it recognizes is unknown.

V was cut by 3 bases and J by 0 bases, with 9 bases left in between. CDR1 LGHNA and CDR2 YNFKEQ come from the germline V gene. CDR3 size: 14 residues. Profiled with immunoSEQ multiplex PCR; TCRdb holds only in-frame clones, not every one. The table shows around 30,000 clones, with 81% occurring only once. The TCR was taken from a man in his 60s with renal cell carcinoma. The sequencing used blood, collected from a patient whose treatment included radiotherapy and nephrectomy. This chain joins TRBV4-2 and TRBJ2-7; tentatively, D is TRBD2 (6 bases). Written as DNA, the CDR3 is TGTGCCAGCAGCCAGGGACTGGACTCCTACGAGCAGTACTTC. It is translated as CASSQGLDSYEQYF.